The clone carrying this T cell receptor beta chain came up once. This entry belongs to a study of blood T cell repertoires in COVID-19. At the level of the study: The study drew acute and convalescent COVID-19 samples from the United States, Italy and Spain.

This table comes from immunoSEQ multiplex PCR, and its TCRdb copy is limited to in-frame clones, with some not included. The sample shows tens of thousands of clones, about 92% of them seen only once. CDR1 LNHNV and CDR2 YYDKDF come from the germline V gene (reference sequence). J lost 5 bases, V lost 5 bases, and 6 bases had no gene match. There are 15 residues in the CDR3. The origin of this receptor is a woman aged 60-75 years with active COVID-19. Material for sequencing was peripheral blood. This sequence joins TRBV15 and TRBJ2-2; 9 nucleotides align to TRBD1. The CDR3 nucleotides are TGTGCCACCAGCGGCGGACAGGGGAGGACCGGGGAGCTGTTTTTT. It is translated as CATSGGQGRTGELFF.